The 12 T cell receptor beta chains below were found in one sample sequenced in a study of cytomegalovirus exposure and HLA in healthy donors. The PCR was carried out with 60 Vbeta primers and 13 Jbeta primers. The method was immunoSEQ multiplex PCR; TCRdb's version includes in-frame clones alone and lacks a portion of them. The table has approximately 89,000 clones, less than 85% seen once. Specimen: PBMCs. These receptors all come from a man aged 35 to 55 in good health and CMV-seropositive.

This clone was seen only a few times. The chain couples TRBV19 to TRBJ2-4, with D possibly being TRBD2 (5 bases). The CDR3 contains 11 residues. Germline V gene lookup returns CDR1 LNHDA and CDR2 SQIVND (reference sequence). V lost 3 bases, J lost 8 bases, and 5 bases lay in between. CDR3 loop: CASSIGDIQYF. The CDR3 coding sequence is TGTGCCAGTAGTATCGGGGACATTCAGTACTTC.

This chain connects TRBV7-6 to TRBJ1-4; 9 nucleotides agree with TRBD1. Germline V gene data show CDR1 as SGHVS and CDR2 as FNYEAQ. CDR3 length: 15 residues. The V and J ends lost 7 bases and 7 bases, in that order; junction bases with no gene match: 10. CDR3 DNA: TGTGCCAGCACCCCGGCGGGGACAGGGTTTGAAAAACTGTTTTTT. It codes for CASTPAGTGFEKLFF.

The chain uses TRBV10-3 and TRBJ2-7; 11 bases match TRBD1. The CDR3 runs to 16 residues. Germline-derived CDR1 and CDR2 are ENHRY and SYGVKD. The V gene end was trimmed by 2 bases and the J gene end by 7 bases; junction bases not matched to a gene: 10. CDR3 protein: CAISEPRDRGFGEQYF. CDR3 nucleotide sequence: TGTGCCATCAGTGAGCCCCGGGACAGGGGGTTCGGGGAGCAGTACTTC.

V and J are TRBV6-1 and TRBJ2-5; 11 bases are shared with TRBD2. The assigned J gene may be wrong: the sequence end matches TRBJ2-7 better. The CDR3 consists of 18 residues. Germline V gives CDR1 MNHNS, CDR2 SASEGT. CDR3 DNA: TGTGCCAGCAGTGAAAGTCGTCTAGCGGGGGGCAAAAGCTACGAGCAGTACTTC. Protein: CASSESRLAGGKSYEQYF.

CDR3 coding DNA: TGTGCCAGCATCACCGGGACAGGGATGTTTCGCAATCAGCCCCAGCATTTT. Its protein product is CASITGTGMFRNQPQHF. The chain links TRBV28 to TRBJ1-5; TRBD1 aligns across 9 bases. Germline V gives CDR1 MDHEN, CDR2 SYDVKM. This CDR3 spans 17 amino acids. J was trimmed by 2 bases and V by 7 bases; bases with no gene match: 12.

The chain carries TRBV6-1 and TRBJ2-7; a possible D gene is TRBD2 (6 bases). V dropped 6 bases and J dropped 9 bases, with 15 bases sitting between them. This CDR3 is 12 amino acids long. Looked up from germline, CDR1 is MNHNS and CDR2 is SASEGT. CDR3 coding DNA: TGTGCCAGCAGCGGGGGACTGCGTGGGCAGTACTTC. Amino acids: CASSGGLRGQYF.

In its sample, this clone was seen a few times. V gene TRBV5-1 combines with J gene TRBJ2-7; D unclear. This CDR3 has 11 amino acids. With 0 bases removed from V and 6 bases from J, the gap between germline ends came to 4 bases. CDR1 and CDR2 (germline): SGHRS, YFSETQ. CDR3 protein: CASSLAGEQYF. The CDR3 nucleotides read TGCGCCAGCAGCTTGGCCGGCGAGCAGTACTTC.

The chain joins TRBV5-1 to TRBJ2-3; TRBD2 matches at 7 bases. CDR1 is SGHRS and CDR2 is YFSETQ in the germline V gene. V trimming: 0 bases; J trimming: 3 bases; junction bases outside the gene matches: 1. This CDR3 has 14 residues. The CDR3 protein is CASSLGSGTDTQYF. The DNA of the CDR3 is TGCGCCAGCAGCTTGGGTAGCGGGACAGATACGCAGTATTTT.

V gene TRBV6-1 combines with J gene TRBJ2-5, with 15 bases identical to TRBD2. With 6 bases clipped from V and 5 bases from J, the junction kept 4 bases outside the gene matches. Germline loops: CDR1 MNHNS, CDR2 SASEGT. CDR3 length: 15 amino acids. The CDR3 coding sequence is TGTGCCAGCAGAATCGGACTAGCGGGAGGGGAGACCCAGTACTTC. It codes for CASRIGLAGGETQYF.

This sequence joins TRBV9 and TRBJ2-1; 8 nucleotides match TRBD1. Germline trimming cut 0 bases from V and 6 bases from J; bases unmatched to any gene: 8. Germline assignment: CDR1 SGDLS and CDR2 YYNGEE. The CDR3 covers 16 residues. The CDR3 sequence: CASSVGIQGVGNEQFF. CDR3 DNA sequence: TGTGCCAGCAGCGTAGGAATACAGGGGGTAGGCAATGAGCAGTTCTTC.

The chain is built from TRBV20-1 and TRBJ2-5, with a possible D match to TRBD1 (6 bases). V lost 3 bases and J lost 5, with 7 bases in between. The CDR3 covers 11 residues. CDR1 is DFQATT, CDR2 SNEGSKA, per germline (reference sequence). The CDR3 DNA reads as TGCAGTGCTAGTCAGGGGGAGACCCAGTACTTC. Its protein product is CSASQGETQYF.

The chain uses TRBV5-1 and TRBJ2-5, with D possibly being TRBD1 (5 bases). The CDR3 sequence is 15 residues long. Germline values: CDR1 SGHRS, CDR2 YFSETQ. Between the trimmed V and J ends, which lost 1 base and 2 bases, there was a span of 12 bases. CDR3 residues: CASSLNRISQETQYF. CDR3 DNA: TGCGCCAGCAGCTTGAACAGGATCTCACAAGAGACCCAGTACTTC. The complete variable domain, with remaining parts taken from reference TRBV5-1 and TRBJ2-5, reads KAGVTQTPRYLIKTRGQQVTLSCSPISGHRSVSWYQQTPGQGLQFLFEYFSETQRNKGNFPGRFSGRQFSNSRSEMNVSTLELGDSALYLCASSLNRISQETQYFGPGTRLLVL.